Described below is a single TCR beta chain sequence and its context. The antigen is unknown. Reverse transcription used 0.5 to 1 ug RNA and random hexamers. The amplification used immunoSEQ multiplex PCR on TCR beta CDR3; it spanned 54 Vbeta and 13 Jbeta. One entry per CDR3 protein results from TCRdb running MiXCR on the immunoSEQ multiplex PCR reads. Of fewer than 350,000 distinct CDR3 sequences in the sample, around 91% are singletons; the top ten hold approximately 0.2%. CD8+ and CD4+ T cells taken from blood had their TCR beta sequenced. FACS enriched CD8+ TEMRA cells, while bulk CD8+ and CD4+ were negatively isolated. This sample was taken from a study of CD8 T cells in Susac syndrome. Study outcomes and limitations: Individuals included in the TCR sequencing and HLA analysis were acknowledged by the study to be relatively few in number.

CDR1 SGHNT and CDR2 YYREEE come from the germline V gene (reference sequence). The CDR3 has 17 amino acids. V trimming: 5 bases; J trimming: 0 bases; junction bases outside the gene matches: 11. The rearrangement links TRBV5-4 to TRBJ2-1; TRBD2 matches at 7 bases. The source is a human donor with multiple sclerosis. Sequencing was performed on CD8+ T cells from PBMCs. The CDR3 DNA is TGTGCCAGCAGTCCTGGACTAGTCGAGATCTCCTACAATGAGCAGTTCTTC. As protein: CASSPGLVEISYNEQFF.